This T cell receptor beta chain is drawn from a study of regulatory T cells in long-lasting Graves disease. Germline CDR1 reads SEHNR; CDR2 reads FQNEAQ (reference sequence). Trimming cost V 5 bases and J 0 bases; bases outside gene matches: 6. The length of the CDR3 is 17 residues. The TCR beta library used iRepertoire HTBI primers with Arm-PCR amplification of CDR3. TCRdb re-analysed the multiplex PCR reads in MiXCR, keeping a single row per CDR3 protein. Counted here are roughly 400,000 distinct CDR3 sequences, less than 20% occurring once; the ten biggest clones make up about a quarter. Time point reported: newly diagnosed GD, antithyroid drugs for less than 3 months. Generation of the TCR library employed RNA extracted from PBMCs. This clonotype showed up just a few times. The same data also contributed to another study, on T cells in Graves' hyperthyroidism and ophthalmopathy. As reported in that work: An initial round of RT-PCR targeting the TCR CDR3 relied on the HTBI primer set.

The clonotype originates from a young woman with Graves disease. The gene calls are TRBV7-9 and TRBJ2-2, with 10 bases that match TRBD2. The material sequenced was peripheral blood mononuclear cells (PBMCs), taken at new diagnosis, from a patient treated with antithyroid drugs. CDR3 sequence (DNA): TGTGCCAGCAGCCTCATAGCGGGAGGTACGAACACCGGGGAGCTGTTTTTT. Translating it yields CASSLIAGGTNTGELFF.